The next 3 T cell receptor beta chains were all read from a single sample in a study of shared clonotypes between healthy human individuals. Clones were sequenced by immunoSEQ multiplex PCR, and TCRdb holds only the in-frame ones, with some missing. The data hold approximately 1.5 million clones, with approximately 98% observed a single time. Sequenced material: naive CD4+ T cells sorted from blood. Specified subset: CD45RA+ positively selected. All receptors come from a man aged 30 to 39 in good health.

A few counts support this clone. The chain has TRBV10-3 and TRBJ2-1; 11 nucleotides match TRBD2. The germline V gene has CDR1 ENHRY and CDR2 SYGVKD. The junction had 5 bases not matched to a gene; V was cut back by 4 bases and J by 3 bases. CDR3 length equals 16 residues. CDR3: CAISGHGTSGYNEQFF. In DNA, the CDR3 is TGTGCCATCAGTGGTCACGGGACTAGCGGCTACAATGAGCAGTTCTTC.

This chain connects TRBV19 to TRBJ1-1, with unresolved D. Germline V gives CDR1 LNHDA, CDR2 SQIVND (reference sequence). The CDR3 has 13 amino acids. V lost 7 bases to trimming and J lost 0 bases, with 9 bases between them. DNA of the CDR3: TGTGCCAGTACCGTAGGCATGAACACTGAAGCTTTCTTT. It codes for CASTVGMNTEAFF.

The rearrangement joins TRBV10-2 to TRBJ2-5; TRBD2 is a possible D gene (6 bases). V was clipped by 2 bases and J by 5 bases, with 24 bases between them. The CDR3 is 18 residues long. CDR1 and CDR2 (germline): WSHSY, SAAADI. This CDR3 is CASSEKRAGWLGGETQYF. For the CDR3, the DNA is TGCGCCAGCAGTGAGAAGAGAGCGGGCTGGTTAGGCGGGGAGACCCAGTACTTC.